This T cell receptor beta chain was observed in a study of cytomegalovirus exposure and HLA in healthy donors. The length of the CDR3 is 13 residues. Per germline, CDR1 PRHDT and CDR2 FYEKMQ (reference sequence). V lost 8 bases to trimming and J lost 3 bases, with 13 bases between them. Study-level points and caveats: Accurate HLA-A and HLA-B prediction from TCR beta sequences was reported for most subjects.

The PCR employed 60 Vbeta primers together with 13 Jbeta primers. Repertoires were generated with immunoSEQ multiplex PCR, while TCRdb's copy carries only in-frame clones and drops some. Of about 160,000 clones in the sample, around 88% were seen once. Details on this clone: As yet, its antigen is unknown.

This receptor was taken from a woman in her twenties or thirties in good health and CMV-seronegative. The source material was PBMCs. V is TRBV13 and J is TRBJ1-1; D possibly corresponds to TRBD1 (5 bases). The CDR3 sequence: CASQKGTYTEAFF. DNA for the CDR3: TGTGCCAGCCAGAAGGGGACTTACACTGAAGCTTTCTTT.